What follows is one TCR beta chain and its context. V shed 3 bases and J shed 1 base, with 12 bases lying between them. CDR3 size: 15 residues. Germline CDR1 and CDR2: KGHSH and LQKENI. This sample is drawn from a study of blood T cell repertoires in COVID-19. Sequencing used immunoSEQ multiplex PCR; TCRdb keeps in-frame clones, though not all of them. The sample contains under 300,000 clones, 85% to 90% of which appear only once. Sequenced sample: peripheral blood. This sequence joins TRBV18 and TRBJ1-1; a possible D gene is TRBD1 (6 bases). The sequence derives from a human donor in a cohort sampled during active COVID-19. CDR3 sequence (DNA): TGTGCCAGCTCACCGTCAGGGGCTGGGAACACTGAAGCTTTCTTT. This gives the protein CASSPSGAGNTEAFF.